The T cell receptor (beta chain) described here comes from a study of blood T cell repertoires in COVID-19. Study overall: Acute and convalescent COVID-19 specimens originated in the United States, Italy and Spain.

The CDR3 covers 14 residues. Germline V CDR1 and CDR2: LNHNV, YYDKDF (reference sequence). The V gene end was trimmed by 6 bases and the J gene end by 4 bases; junction bases not matched to a gene: 5. Participant-given clinical history determined each cohort assignment. Here immunoSEQ multiplex PCR was the method, and the copy in TCRdb shows in-frame clones only, minus some. Here the sample spans 150,000 to 200,000 clones, about nine tenths being singletons. Sequenced sample: PBMCs or T cells enriched from blood (not recorded which). The V call is TRBV15, the J call TRBJ2-5; 10 bases line up with TRBD1. The source of this sequence is a woman younger than 30 who had recovered from COVID-19. CDR3 DNA sequence: TGTGCCACCAGTCCGGGACAGGGGAGAGAGACCCAGTACTTC. Its protein is CATSPGQGRETQYF.